The entry below describes one T cell receptor beta chain. The sample holds one count of this clone. Its antigen is not yet known. No much larger clonotype is one base removed from it; base qualities were not supplied. A FACSAria II was used to sort memory CD4+ T cells, defined as single viable CD3+CD4+CD8-CD45RO+ cells. CMV serostatus was determined using a Roche Elecsys assay that detects serum IgG against CMV pp150, pp28, p38 and p52. Following thawing, total CD4+ T cells were enriched through positive selection using CD4 magnetic microbeads. The samples came from a different study that was designed specifically to examine the CD4+ T cell memory repertoire. Peripheral blood mononuclear cells were isolated and cryopreserved following standard operating procedures; serum was stored at -80 °C. CD3-PerCP (BW264/56), CD4-APC (RPA-T4), CD45RO-PE (UCHT1) and CD8-Pacific Orange (3B5) antibodies were used for staining, and non-viable cells were excluded with Sytox blue.

This specimen comes from a study of memory CD4+ T cells and cytomegalovirus serostatus (dated by TCRdb to about 2019). Context from the whole study: The cohort included around 35 healthy adults from Belgium, of whom 9 were CMV seropositive and 24 were CMV seronegative. To replicate a published TCR-based CMV serostatus classifier, the researchers sequenced the CD4+ memory TCRbeta repertoires of a Belgian cohort whose cytomegalovirus serostatus was known. The investigation overall reported the following: Results were interpreted as suggesting that the CMV-associated TCR signature is largely present in the CD4+ memory repertoire. The original-framework classifier achieved a median bootstrapped AUC of 0.95 with a 95% CI of 0.76-1.00 on the Belgian cohort. Only CD4+CD45RO+ memory cells were sequenced, in contrast to the original study, in which naive and memory CD4+ and CD8+ populations were covered. Of more than 150 previously reported CMV-associated TCRbeta sequences, approximately 70 appeared in the CD4+ memory repertoires, each in one to five individuals. For CMV serostatus prediction, a median bootstrapped AUC of approximately 0.95 was reached with the original framework, and a median bootstrapped AUC of about 0.89 was reached with a US-trained random forest.

V loses 3 bases of germline sequence and J loses 6 bases, and the interval between the two ends is 8 bases. Reading from cysteine to phenylalanine, the CDR3 counts 12 amino acids. The read is trimmed to its CDR3 DNA, 36 bases read in frame from base 1. Looking up the germline V gene yields CDR1 KGHSH and CDR2 LQKENI. The Quick-DNA Microprep Kit was used to extract genomic DNA from the sorted cells. Amplification of TCRbeta DNA was done with the immunoSEQ hsTCRbeta kit, following the protocol from the manufacturer. An Illumina MiSeq instrument was used to sequence the TCRbeta libraries. The study's processing was this. Removing out-of-frame sequences left 2,204,828 distinct TCRbeta sequences, an average of around 67,000 per individual. Each individual was scored using the number of around 180 previously reported CMV-associated TCRbeta sequences that the individual carried and the total number of productive distinct TCRbeta sequences. A beta-binomial model was reimplemented in Python, and random forests from scikit-learn, run with default parameters, were trained on data from the US cohort. On the Belgian cohort, classifier performance was reported as the median AUC, along with percentile confidence intervals, across 10,000 bootstrap iterations. The table comes from immuneACCESS by way of TCRdb, which keeps in-frame sequences with V and J called. Part of the clones is missing from these tables; in studies checked, under half for an unresolved V gene and the rest for unknown reasons. V and J calls and clone size are those listed in that table; D and trimming were worked out from the DNA. Within this sample are over 65,000 clones, with 80% of them counted one time only. The leading ten clones occupy around 0.78% of the sample.

This receptor chain uses TRBV18 and TRBJ1-1, with an unclear D gene assignment. This sequence was found in an adult in good health and CMV-seronegative. The sample comprised memory CD4+ T cells from blood. Here the CDR3 is given as CASSPTPPEAFF. The nucleotide sequence reads TGTGCCAGCTCACCTACCCCGCCTGAAGCTTTCTTT.